The rows below give T cell receptor beta chains drawn from one sample of a study of cytomegalovirus exposure and HLA in healthy donors. This table comes from immunoSEQ multiplex PCR, and its TCRdb copy is limited to in-frame clones, with some not included. The sample contains 65,000 to 80,000 clones, around 95% of which appear only once. Sequenced material: PBMCs. The receptors stem from a woman between 18 and 29 years old in good health and CMV-seropositive. CDR3s include the opening cysteine and the closing phenylalanine or tryptophan. The D gene is left open where the match is weak. Where a row states a size, it is once, few, many or the class of an expanded clone; other rows omit it.

D	V	J	length	size	DNA	CDR3
TRBD1	TRBV5-1	TRBJ2-2	15	NA	TGCGCCAGCAGCAGGGACAGGGGGAACACCGGGGAGCTGTTTTTT	CASSRDRGNTGELFF
TRBD1	TRBV19	TRBJ1-2	15	NA	TGTGCCAGTAGTATTCTAGGACAGGGATCGGTCGGCTACACCTTC	CASSILGQGSVGYTF
TRBD2	TRBV27	TRBJ2-5	19	NA	TGTGCCAGCAGCCACCTGGGAGGGAGCTGGGACCGGTTCGAAGGTACCCAGTACTTC	CASSHLGGSWDRFEGTQYF
NA	TRBV30	TRBJ2-1	13	NA	TGTGCCTGGACTAGGGCTAGAGGGAATGAGCAGTTCTTC	CAWTRARGNEQFF
TRBD2	TRBV2	TRBJ2-2	16	NA	TGTGCCAGCAGTTCAGGGAGGGAGAGAAACACCGGGGAGCTGTTTTTT	CASSSGRERNTGELFF
TRBD2	TRBV9	TRBJ2-2	15	NA	TGTGCCAGCAGCGTGGGACTAGCTAGCACCGGGGAGCTGTTTTTT	CASSVGLASTGELFF
NA	TRBV6-6	TRBJ2-2	15	NA	TGTGCCAGCCGTGATAGGACTCAGAACACCGGGGAGCTGTTTTTT	CASRDRTQNTGELFF
NA	TRBV5-4	TRBJ1-2	11	NA	TGTGCCAGCAGCTTGGGTAGGAGAAAAACCTTC	CASSLGRRKTF
NA	TRBV5-6	TRBJ2-7	12	NA	TGTGCCAGCAGTCAGACAGGAAACGAGCAGTACTTC	CASSQTGNEQYF
TRBD1	TRBV4-2	TRBJ1-1	17	NA	TGTGCCAGCAGCCAACCCGGGACAGGGGACCTGAACACTGAAGCTTTCTTT	CASSQPGTGDLNTEAFF
NA	TRBV12-1	TRBJ2-3	13	NA	TGTGCCAGCAGCTTCCTCGAGATAGCTCCGCAGTATTTT	CASSFLEIAPQYF
NA	TRBV6-5	TRBJ1-2	15	NA	TGTGCCAGCAGCCTGACTCGCGTGAAGAACTATGGCTACACCTTC	CASSLTRVKNYGYTF
TRBD1	TRBV7-2	TRBJ2-3	14	NA	TGTGCCAGCAGGGAGGGACAGGGTACAGATACGCAGTATTTT	CASREGQGTDTQYF
NA	TRBV4-1	TRBJ1-2	15	NA	TGCGCCAGCAGCCAGGCAGGCAGACCTAACTATGGCTACACCTTC	CASSQAGRPNYGYTF
NA	TRBV30	TRBJ1-4	14	NA	TGTGCCTGGAGTCTCACAGGGAATGCGGAAAAACTGTTTTTT	CAWSLTGNAEKLFF
TRBD2	TRBV27	TRBJ2-2	16	once	TGTGCCAGCAGTTTACTGGCTAGCGGGACCGCCGGGGAGCTGTTTTTT	CASSLLASGTAGELFF
NA	TRBV5-6	TRBJ2-1	12	once	TGTGCCAGCAGCTTGGGAGTCAATGAGCAGTTCTTC	CASSLGVNEQFF
TRBD2	TRBV10-3	TRBJ2-1	16	NA	TGTGCCATCAGTGATCCTAGCGGGAGGTCTAGGAATGAGCAGTTCTTC	CAISDPSGRSRNEQFF
TRBD2	TRBV2	TRBJ2-5	16	NA	TGTGCCAGCACCCGACGTCTGCGGGGGTCCCAAGAGACCCAGTACTTC	CASTRRLRGSQETQYF
NA	TRBV11-2	TRBJ1-2	17	few	TGTGCCAGCAGCCCATTAGGCGCGGCCGGGGCTAACTATGGCTACACCTTC	CASSPLGAAGANYGYTF
TRBD1	TRBV27	TRBJ1-2	15	NA	TGTGCCAGCAGATCCGGGACAGGGGAGCACTATGGCTACACCTTC	CASRSGTGEHYGYTF
NA	TRBV5-1	TRBJ2-2	14	NA	TGCGCCAGCACCACTTTCGATAACACCGGGGAGCTGTTTTTT	CASTTFDNTGELFF